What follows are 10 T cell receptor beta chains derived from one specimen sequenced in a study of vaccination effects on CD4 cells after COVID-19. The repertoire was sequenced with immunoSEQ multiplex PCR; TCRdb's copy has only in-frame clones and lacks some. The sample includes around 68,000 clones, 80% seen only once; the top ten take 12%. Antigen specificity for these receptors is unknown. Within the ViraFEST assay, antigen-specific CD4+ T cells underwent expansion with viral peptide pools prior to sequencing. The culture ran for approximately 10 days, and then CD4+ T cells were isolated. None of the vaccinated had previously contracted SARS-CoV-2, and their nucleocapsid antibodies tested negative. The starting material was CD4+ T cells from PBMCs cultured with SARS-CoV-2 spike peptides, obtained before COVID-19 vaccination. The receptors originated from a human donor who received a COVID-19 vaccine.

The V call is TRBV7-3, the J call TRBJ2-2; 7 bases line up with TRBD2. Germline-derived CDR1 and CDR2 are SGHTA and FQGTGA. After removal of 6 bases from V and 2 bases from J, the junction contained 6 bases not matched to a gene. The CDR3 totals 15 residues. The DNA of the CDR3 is TGTGCCAGCAGTCCGGGACTACCAAACACCGGGGAGCTGTTTTTT. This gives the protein CASSPGLPNTGELFF.

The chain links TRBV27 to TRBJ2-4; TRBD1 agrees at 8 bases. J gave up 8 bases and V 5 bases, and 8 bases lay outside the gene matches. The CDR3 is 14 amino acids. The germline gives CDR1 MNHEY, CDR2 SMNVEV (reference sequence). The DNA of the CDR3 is TGTGCCAGCAGTCTCCAGGGGGCGCTAGACATTCAGTACTTC. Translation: CASSLQGALDIQYF.

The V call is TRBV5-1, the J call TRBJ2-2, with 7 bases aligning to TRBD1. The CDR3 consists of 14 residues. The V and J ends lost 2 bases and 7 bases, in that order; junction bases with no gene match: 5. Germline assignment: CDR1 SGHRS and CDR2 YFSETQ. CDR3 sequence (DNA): TGCGCCAGCAGCTTCGGGACAGAGGGCGGGGAGCTGTTTTTT. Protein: CASSFGTEGGELFF. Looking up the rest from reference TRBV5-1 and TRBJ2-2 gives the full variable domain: KAGVTQTPRYLIKTRGQQVTLSCSPISGHRSVSWYQQTPGQGLQFLFEYFSETQRNKGNFPGRFSGRQFSNSRSEMNVSTLELGDSALYLCASSFGTEGGELFFGEGSRLTVL.

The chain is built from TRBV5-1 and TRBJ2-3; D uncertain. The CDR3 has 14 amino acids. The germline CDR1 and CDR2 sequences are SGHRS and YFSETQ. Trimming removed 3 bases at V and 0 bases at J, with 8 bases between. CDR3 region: CASSYVPSTDTQYF. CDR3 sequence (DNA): TGCGCCAGCAGCTACGTACCAAGCACAGATACGCAGTATTTT.

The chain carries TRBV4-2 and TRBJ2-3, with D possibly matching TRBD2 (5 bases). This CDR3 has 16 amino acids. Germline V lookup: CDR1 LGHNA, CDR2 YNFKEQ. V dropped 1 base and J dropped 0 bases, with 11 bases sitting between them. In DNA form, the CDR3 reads TGTGCCAGCAGCCAAGGGGAGCCTCGAAGCACAGATACGCAGTATTTT. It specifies CASSQGEPRSTDTQYF.

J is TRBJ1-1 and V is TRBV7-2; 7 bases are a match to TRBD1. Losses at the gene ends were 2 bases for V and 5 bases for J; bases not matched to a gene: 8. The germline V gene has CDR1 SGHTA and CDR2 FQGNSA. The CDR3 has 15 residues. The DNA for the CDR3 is TGTGCCAGCAGCTTAACAGGGGCGGCTGGGACTGAAGCTTTCTTT. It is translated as CASSLTGAAGTEAFF.

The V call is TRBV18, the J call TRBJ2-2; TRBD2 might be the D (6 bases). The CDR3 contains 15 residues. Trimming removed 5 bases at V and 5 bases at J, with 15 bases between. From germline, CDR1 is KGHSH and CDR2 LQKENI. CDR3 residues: CASSKGRGSTGELFF. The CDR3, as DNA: TGTGCCAGCTCAAAAGGACGGGGGAGTACCGGGGAGCTGTTTTTT.

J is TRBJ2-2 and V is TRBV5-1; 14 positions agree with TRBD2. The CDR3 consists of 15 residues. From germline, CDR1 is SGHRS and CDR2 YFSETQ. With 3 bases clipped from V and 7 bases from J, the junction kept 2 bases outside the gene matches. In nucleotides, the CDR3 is TGCGCCAGCAGCTCGGGACTAGCGGGGGTCGGGGAGCTGTTTTTT. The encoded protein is CASSSGLAGVGELFF.

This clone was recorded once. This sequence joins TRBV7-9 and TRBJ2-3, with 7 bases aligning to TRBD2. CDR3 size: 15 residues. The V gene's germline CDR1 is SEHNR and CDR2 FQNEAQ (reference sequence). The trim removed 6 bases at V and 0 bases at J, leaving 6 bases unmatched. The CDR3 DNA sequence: TGTGCCAGCAGTACCAGCGGGACTAGCACAGATACGCAGTATTTT. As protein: CASSTSGTSTDTQYF.

The CDR3 nucleotides read TGTGCCACCGGTAGACAGGCGATTAATGAAAAACTGTTTTTT. Encoded protein: CATGRQAINEKLFF. V usage is TRBV19 and J usage is TRBJ1-4, with D possibly matching TRBD1 (6 bases). V was clipped by 10 bases and J by 4 bases, with 16 bases between them. Germline lookup yields CDR1 LNHDA and CDR2 SQIVND (reference sequence). The CDR3 runs 14 residues.